The 31 T cell receptor beta chains given below trace back to one sample, sequenced in a study of cytomegalovirus exposure and HLA in healthy donors. PCR primers comprised 60 Vbeta and 13 Jbeta primers. Sequenced by immunoSEQ multiplex PCR; TCRdb stores in-frame clones only, minus some. Of more than 100,000 clones detected, about 86% appear once; the ten largest clones hold around 5.2%. The material sequenced was PBMCs. These receptor sequences come from a woman under 40 in good health and CMV-seronegative.

J is TRBJ1-6 and V is TRBV10-3, with 7 bases that match TRBD1. In germline, CDR1 is ENHRY, CDR2 SYGVKD. V lost 8 bases to trimming and J lost 10 bases; unmatched junction nucleotides: 17. The CDR3 loop spans 16 amino acids. DNA of the CDR3: TGTGCCATCCCCAGGGGATCGGACAGGACAGGATCACCCCTCCACTTT. Translating it yields CAIPRGSDRTGSPLHF.

The chain couples TRBV5-4 to TRBJ2-6, with TRBD2 as a possible D gene (5 bases). The CDR3 has 15 residues. Germline V lookup: CDR1 SGHNT, CDR2 YYREEE (reference sequence). V was shortened by 5 bases and J by 2 bases, with 11 bases between the two germline ends. The CDR3 sequence: CASRFAGAGANVLTF. The CDR3 DNA reads TGTGCCAGCAGGTTCGCCGGGGCTGGGGCCAACGTCCTGACTTTC.

The chain joins TRBV9 to TRBJ2-2; weak D call: TRBD1 (5 bases). V was trimmed by 2 bases and J by 1 base, leaving 12 bases between them. Germline V lookup: CDR1 SGDLS, CDR2 YYNGEE. The CDR3 runs 16 residues. The CDR3 loop is CASSVQGLENTGELFF. The CDR3 region has the DNA TGTGCCAGCAGCGTGCAGGGTCTCGAGAACACCGGGGAGCTGTTTTTT.

This chain links TRBV5-1 with TRBJ2-2, with TRBD2 as a possible D gene (6 bases). Germline V lookup: CDR1 SGHRS, CDR2 YFSETQ. The CDR3 is made up of 16 amino acids. V was trimmed by 4 bases and J by 0 bases, leaving 13 bases between them. CDR3 bases: TGCGCCAGCAGCCAGACGGTAGCGGCGAACACCGGGGAGCTGTTTTTT. Its protein is CASSQTVAANTGELFF.

J is TRBJ1-2 and V is TRBV7-8, with 12 bases identical to TRBD1. This CDR3 spans 17 amino acids. Germline V gene sequence: CDR1 SGHVS, CDR2 FQNEAQ. V shed 0 bases, J shed 8 bases, and the junction held 10 bases outside the gene matches. The CDR3 region has the DNA TGTGCCAGCAGCTTAGCCCGGGACAGGGGGCGCCTTGACGGCTACACCTTC. It specifies CASSLARDRGRLDGYTF.

The rearrangement joins TRBV10-3 to TRBJ1-2; TRBD1 matches 10 bases. Germline V CDR1 and CDR2: ENHRY, SYGVKD. The CDR3 totals 13 residues. Germline trimming cut 8 bases from V and 5 bases from J; bases unmatched to any gene: 5. CDR3 loop: CAISGTGEYGYTF. The CDR3 DNA sequence: TGTGCCATCTCTGGGACAGGGGAATATGGCTACACCTTC.

In its sample, this clone was seen a few times. The V and J genes are TRBV10-3 and TRBJ2-1; a possible D gene is TRBD2 (5 bases). The germline CDR1 and CDR2 sequences are ENHRY and SYGVKD. The CDR3 spans 16 residues. V was clipped by 4 bases and J by 5 bases, with 18 bases between them. CDR3 sequence: CAISGTRQLTNNEQFF. The CDR3, as DNA: TGTGCCATCAGTGGGACTCGCCAACTGACTAACAATGAGCAGTTCTTC.

The V gene is TRBV7-9, the J gene TRBJ2-5, with 12 bases lining up with TRBD2. This CDR3 spans 15 amino acids. The V segment lost 5 bases and the J segment 4 bases; nucleotides outside the gene matches: 5. Germline assignment: CDR1 SEHNR and CDR2 FQNEAQ (reference sequence). The DNA for the CDR3 is TGTGCCAGCAGCCGGACTAGCGGGGTCCGAGAGACCCAGTACTTC. It is translated as CASSRTSGVRETQYF.

The J gene is TRBJ2-7, the V gene TRBV7-8; D is possibly TRBD2 (6 bases). CDR1 is SGHVS and CDR2 is FQNEAQ in the germline V gene. V lost 1 base to trimming and J lost 9 bases, with 16 bases between them. The CDR3 consists of 14 residues. The CDR3 loop is CASSLGAGTGGQYF. CDR3 coding DNA: TGTGCCAGCAGCTTAGGTGCGGGGACCGGAGGGCAGTACTTC.

The chain links TRBV29-1 to TRBJ2-1; TRBD2 matches 8 bases. Germline lookup yields CDR1 SQVTM and CDR2 ANQGSEA. The junction had 5 bases not matched to a gene; V was cut back by 3 bases and J by 7 bases. CDR3 length: 13 residues. The CDR3 sequence is CSVDLREVNEQFF. Written as DNA, the CDR3 is TGCAGCGTTGATCTGCGGGAGGTGAATGAGCAGTTCTTC.

J is TRBJ2-7 and V is TRBV28; the match to TRBD1 covers 10 bases. The germline V gene encodes CDR1 MDHEN and CDR2 SYDVKM. V shed 5 bases, J shed 7 bases, and the junction held 8 bases outside the gene matches. This CDR3 contains 14 residues. CDR3 residues: CASSTWDRGAEQYF. The CDR3 DNA reads TGTGCCAGCAGTACTTGGGACAGGGGAGCTGAGCAGTACTTC.

This clone was seen only once. A read error may produce the germline difference seen at one junction end. J is TRBJ1-2 and V is TRBV30; D uncertain. This CDR3 has 16 residues. Germline values: CDR1 GTSNPN, CDR2 SVGIG (reference sequence). This CDR3 reads CAWGVGGLPIHYGYTF. The CDR3 nucleotides are TGTGCCTGGGGTGTAGGAGGACTCCCGATTCACTATGGCTACACCTTC.

V and J are TRBV7-2 and TRBJ2-1; weak D call: TRBD2 (6 bases). The CDR3 length is 14 residues. V was pared by 4 bases and J by 9 bases, with 16 bases between. Germline lookup yields CDR1 SGHTA and CDR2 FQGNSA. DNA of the CDR3: TGTGCCAGCAGCTATCGTCCGCGGGGTGGTGAGCAGTTCTTC. As protein: CASSYRPRGGEQFF. The full variable domain, completed using reference TRBV7-2 and TRBJ2-1, is GAGVSQSPSNKVTEKGKDVELRCDPISGHTALYWYRQSLGQGLEFLIYFQGNSAPDKSGLPSDRFSAERTGGSVSTLTIQRTQQEDSAVYLCASSYRPRGGEQFFGPGTRLTVL.

The gene calls are TRBV7-9 and TRBJ2-7; 8 bases match TRBD1. The J segment lost 1 base and the V segment lost 4 bases, leaving 6 bases of the junction unmatched. CDR1 is SEHNR, CDR2 FQNEAQ, per germline (reference sequence). The CDR3 sequence is 15 residues long. CDR3 amino acids: CASSYGTGLSYEQYF. As DNA, the CDR3 is TGTGCCAGCAGCTATGGGACAGGCCTTTCCTACGAGCAGTACTTC.

The J gene is TRBJ1-2, the V gene TRBV10-3; 7 nucleotides agree with TRBD1. V lost 8 bases and J lost 5; bases outside the gene matches: 11. Germline CDR1 and CDR2: ENHRY and SYGVKD. The CDR3 spans 14 residues. The CDR3 sequence is CAIAIGQVGYGYTF. As DNA, the CDR3 is TGTGCCATCGCGATCGGACAGGTTGGGTATGGCTACACCTTC.

The chain carries TRBV30 and TRBJ2-1; TRBD1 might be the D (6 bases). Trimming left V 3 bases short and J 0 bases short, with 9 bases between. This CDR3 comprises 14 residues. Germline V CDR1 and CDR2: GTSNPN, SVGIG (reference sequence). The CDR3 protein is CAWRDRSSYNEQFF. In DNA form, the CDR3 reads TGTGCCTGGAGGGACAGAAGCTCCTACAATGAGCAGTTCTTC.

The chain has TRBV7-3 and TRBJ2-3, with 7 positions matching TRBD2. This CDR3 has 14 residues. CDR1 and CDR2 from the germline V gene are SGHTA and FQGTGA. Trimming at V came to 5 bases and at J to 0 bases, leaving 2 bases not matched to a gene. CDR3 amino acids: CASSASGSTDTQYF. The CDR3 coding sequence is TGTGCCAGCAGCGCTAGCGGTAGCACAGATACGCAGTATTTT. Supplemented by reference TRBV7-3 and TRBJ2-3, the full variable domain reads GAGVSQTPSNKVTEKGKYVELRCDPISGHTALYWYRQSLGQGPEFLIYFQGTGAADDSGLPNDRFFAVRPEGSVSTLKIQRTERGDSAVYLCASSASGSTDTQYFGPGTRLTVL.

The rearrangement joins TRBV4-1 to TRBJ2-3; TRBD2 matches 8 bases. V was pared by 4 bases and J by 4 bases, with 1 base of the junction left unmatched. The CDR3 is 13 amino acids. CDR1 MGHRA and CDR2 YSYEKL come from the germline V gene. In nucleotides, the CDR3 is TGCGCCAGCAGCCCGGGGGGGCCAGATACGCAGTATTTT. Its translation: CASSPGGPDTQYF.

The chain is built from TRBV9 and TRBJ2-1; D is perhaps TRBD2 (5 bases). The length of the CDR3 is 16 residues. Looked up from germline, CDR1 is SGDLS and CDR2 is YYNGEE. V lost 3 bases to trimming and J lost 5 bases, with 18 bases between them. CDR3 sequence reads: CASSDGPQRSNNEQFF. In nucleotides, the CDR3 is TGTGCCAGCAGCGATGGCCCGCAGCGGTCAAACAATGAGCAGTTCTTC.

This chain connects TRBV7-6 to TRBJ1-3, with D possibly TRBD1 on 5 matching bases. Germline lookup yields CDR1 SGHVS and CDR2 FNYEAQ. The CDR3 is 15 residues long. V was pared by 1 base and J by 4 bases, with 11 bases between. The CDR3 sequence is CASSLVGEPGNTIYF. The CDR3 coding sequence is TGTGCCAGCAGCTTAGTAGGGGAACCCGGAAACACCATATATTTT.

The chain combines TRBV7-9 with TRBJ2-1; D call uncertain. There are 14 residues in the CDR3. With 5 bases removed from V and 8 bases from J, the gap between germline ends came to 16 bases. Germline assignment: CDR1 SEHNR and CDR2 FQNEAQ (reference sequence). CDR3 nucleotide sequence: TGTGCCAGCAGCCCTCGGCACGGAGCGTATGAGCAGTTCTTC. It translates to CASSPRHGAYEQFF.

The rearrangement joins TRBV19 to TRBJ2-1; D possibly corresponds to TRBD2 (6 bases). Germline V CDR1 and CDR2: LNHDA, SQIVND (reference sequence). The CDR3 length is 18 residues. V was pared by 3 bases and J by 1 base, with 19 bases between. The CDR3 DNA sequence: TGTGCCAGTAGTATGGACCCTACTAGACTAGGTTCCTACAATGAGCAGTTCTTC. It translates to CASSMDPTRLGSYNEQFF.

This clone showed up just a few times. The genes are TRBV5-1 and TRBJ1-1; the match to TRBD1 covers 7 bases. Trimming took 4 bases from V and 1 from J; bases not matched to a gene: 7. This CDR3 has 15 amino acids. Germline-derived CDR1 and CDR2 are SGHRS and YFSETQ. CDR3 DNA: TGCGCCAGCAGCCCCTGGGACAGAGCGAACACTGAAGCTTTCTTT. Amino acids: CASSPWDRANTEAFF.

This clone was seen a handful of times. The chain has TRBV6-1 and TRBJ2-5; 7 nucleotides line up with TRBD1. The germline V gene has CDR1 MNHNS and CDR2 SASEGT. This CDR3 contains 16 residues. With V trimmed by 2 bases and J by 7 bases, 13 bases remained unmatched. The CDR3 loop reads CASSEFGQVRGLTQYF. The DNA for the CDR3 is TGTGCCAGCAGTGAATTTGGACAGGTCCGAGGGTTGACCCAGTACTTC.

This chain connects TRBV7-9 to TRBJ1-1; weak D call: TRBD1 (5 bases). V shed 2 bases and J shed 5 bases, with 24 bases lying between them. The germline CDR1 and CDR2 sequences are SEHNR and FQNEAQ (reference sequence). CDR3 length equals 18 residues. CDR3 protein: CASSLSSGLVRGKTEAFF. The DNA of the CDR3 is TGTGCCAGCAGCTTATCGAGTGGGCTTGTAAGGGGAAAAACTGAAGCTTTCTTT.

The CDR3 DNA follows: TGTGCCAGCAGGAGTACAGGAGCCAAAAACATTCAGTACTTC. Protein: CASRSTGAKNIQYF. V is TRBV7-2 and J is TRBJ2-4; weak D call: TRBD1 (5 bases). The germline V and J ends were trimmed by 6 bases and 0 bases, with 9 bases remaining between them. The CDR3 extends over 14 amino acids. Looked up from germline, CDR1 is SGHTA and CDR2 is FQGNSA.

V gene TRBV27 combines with J gene TRBJ2-7; TRBD2 is a possible D gene (5 bases). Germline V gene sequence: CDR1 MNHEY, CDR2 SMNVEV (reference sequence). Trimming left V 1 base short and J 3 bases short, with 16 bases between. There are 16 residues in the CDR3. CDR3 loop: CASSLFTGLGFYEQYF. CDR3 DNA: TGTGCCAGCAGTTTATTTACGGGATTAGGTTTCTACGAGCAGTACTTC.

V gene TRBV6-1 combines with J gene TRBJ2-3; tentative D call: TRBD1 (6 bases). The CDR3 runs to 14 residues. Germline assignment: CDR1 MNHNS and CDR2 SASEGT. V was shortened by 5 bases and J by 3 bases, with 12 bases between the two germline ends. Written as DNA, the CDR3 is TGTGCCAGCAGTAGGGGGAAAGGTACAGATACGCAGTATTTT. Its protein product is CASSRGKGTDTQYF.

The rearrangement links TRBV9 to TRBJ2-3, with 11 bases that match TRBD2. Germline V gives CDR1 SGDLS, CDR2 YYNGEE. This CDR3 spans 16 amino acids. Unmatched junction bases numbered 5, after V lost 3 bases and J lost 2 bases. The CDR3 nucleotides are TGTGCCAGCAGCGAGAGACTAGCGGGGAACACAGATACGCAGTATTTT. Protein: CASSERLAGNTDTQYF.

This clone was recorded a few times. V is TRBV25-1 and J is TRBJ2-3; D is unresolved. The CDR3 totals 15 residues. Per the germline V gene, CDR1 is MGHDK and CDR2 is SYGVNS. Trimming cost V 1 base and J 2 bases, with 10 bases left between them. Here the CDR3 reads CASSELGEATDTQYF. The CDR3 DNA reads TGTGCCAGCAGTGAATTAGGAGAGGCCACAGATACGCAGTATTTT.

The gene calls are TRBV4-1 and TRBJ1-6; no firm D call. CDR3 length equals 15 residues. The germline V gene encodes CDR1 MGHRA and CDR2 YSYEKL. Trimming left V 1 base short and J 2 bases short, with 6 bases between. CDR3 DNA sequence: TGCGCCAGCAGCCAAGTACAGACCTATAATTCACCCCTCCACTTT. Translated: CASSQVQTYNSPLHF.